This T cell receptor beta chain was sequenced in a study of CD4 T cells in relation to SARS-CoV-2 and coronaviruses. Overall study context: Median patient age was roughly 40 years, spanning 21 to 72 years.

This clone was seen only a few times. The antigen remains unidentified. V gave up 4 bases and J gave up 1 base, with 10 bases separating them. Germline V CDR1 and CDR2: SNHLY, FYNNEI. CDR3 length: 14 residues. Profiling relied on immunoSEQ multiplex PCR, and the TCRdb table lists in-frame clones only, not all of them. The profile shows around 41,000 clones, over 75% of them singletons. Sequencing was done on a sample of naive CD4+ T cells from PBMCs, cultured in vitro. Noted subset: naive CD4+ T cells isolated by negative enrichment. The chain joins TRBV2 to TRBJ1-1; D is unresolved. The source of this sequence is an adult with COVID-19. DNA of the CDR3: TGTGCCAGCAGTGGGGTGGTGAGGAACACTGAAGCTTTCTTT. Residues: CASSGVVRNTEAFF.